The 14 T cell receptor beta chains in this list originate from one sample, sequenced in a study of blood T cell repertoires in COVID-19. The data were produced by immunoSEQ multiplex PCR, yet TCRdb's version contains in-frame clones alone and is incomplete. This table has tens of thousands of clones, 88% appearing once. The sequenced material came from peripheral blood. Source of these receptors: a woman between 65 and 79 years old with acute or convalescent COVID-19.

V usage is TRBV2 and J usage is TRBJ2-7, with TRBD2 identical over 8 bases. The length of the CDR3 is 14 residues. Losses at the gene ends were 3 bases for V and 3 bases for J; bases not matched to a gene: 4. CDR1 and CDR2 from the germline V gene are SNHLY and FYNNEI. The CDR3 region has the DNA TGTGCCAGCAGTGAGCCAACTAGCGGCTACGAGCAGTACTTC. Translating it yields CASSEPTSGYEQYF.

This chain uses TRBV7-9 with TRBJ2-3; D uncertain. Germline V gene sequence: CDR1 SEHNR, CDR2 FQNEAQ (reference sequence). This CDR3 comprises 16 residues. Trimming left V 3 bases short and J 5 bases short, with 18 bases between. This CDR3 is CASSFIVGPLRDTQYF. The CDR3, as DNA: TGTGCCAGCAGCTTTATCGTTGGGCCCCTACGAGATACGCAGTATTTT.

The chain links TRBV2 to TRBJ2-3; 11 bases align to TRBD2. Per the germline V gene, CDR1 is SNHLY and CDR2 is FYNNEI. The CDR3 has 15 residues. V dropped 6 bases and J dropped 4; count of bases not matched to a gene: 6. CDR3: CASRVSGRASDTQYF. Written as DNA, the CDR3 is TGTGCCAGCAGGGTTAGCGGGAGGGCCTCAGATACGCAGTATTTT.

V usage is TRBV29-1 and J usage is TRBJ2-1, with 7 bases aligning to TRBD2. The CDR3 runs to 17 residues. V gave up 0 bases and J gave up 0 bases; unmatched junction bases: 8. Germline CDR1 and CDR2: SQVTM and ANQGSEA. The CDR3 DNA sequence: TGCAGCGTTGAAGATGGGGGAGCGGGAAGCTCCTACAATGAGCAGTTCTTC. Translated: CSVEDGGAGSSYNEQFF.

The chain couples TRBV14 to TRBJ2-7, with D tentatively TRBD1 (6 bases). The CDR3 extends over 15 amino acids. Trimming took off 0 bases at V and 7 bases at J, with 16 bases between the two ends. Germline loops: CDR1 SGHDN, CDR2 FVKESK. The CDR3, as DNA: TGTGCCAGCAGCCAAGATTACAGGGAACGCGGAGAGCAGTACTTC. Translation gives CASSQDYRERGEQYF. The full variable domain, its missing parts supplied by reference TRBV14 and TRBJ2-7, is EAGVTQFPSHSVIEKGQTVTLRCDPISGHDNLYWYRRVMGKEIKFLLHFVKESKQDESGMPNNRFLAERTGGTYSTLKVQPAELEDSGVYFCASSQDYRERGEQYFGPGTRLTVT.

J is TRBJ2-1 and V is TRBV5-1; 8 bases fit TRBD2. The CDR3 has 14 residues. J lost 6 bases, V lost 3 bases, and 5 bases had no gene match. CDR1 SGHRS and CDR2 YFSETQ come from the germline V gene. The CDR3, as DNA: TGCGCCAGCAGCTCAGGACTAGCTCCCAATGAGCAGTTCTTC. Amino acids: CASSSGLAPNEQFF.

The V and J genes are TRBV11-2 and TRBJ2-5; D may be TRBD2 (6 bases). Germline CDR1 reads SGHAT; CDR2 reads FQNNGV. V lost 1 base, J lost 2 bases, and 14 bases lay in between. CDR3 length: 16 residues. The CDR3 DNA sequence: TGTGCCAGCAGCTTAGTAGGAGGGGCACCTCAAGAGACCCAGTACTTC. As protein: CASSLVGGAPQETQYF.

CDR3 nucleotide sequence: TGTGCCAGCAGCCAACACGGGGAGGACACTGAAGCTTTCTTT. Protein product: CASSQHGEDTEAFF. This chain links TRBV4-2 with TRBJ1-1; D gene uncertain. Germline CDR1 LGHNA, CDR2 YNFKEQ. This CDR3 is 14 amino acids long. V lost 2 bases to trimming and J lost 3 bases, with 10 bases between them.

The DNA of the CDR3 is TGCGCCAGCAGCTGGCGGGACAGGGCCTACAATGAGCAGTTCTTC. Amino acids: CASSWRDRAYNEQFF. The rearrangement uses TRBV5-1 and TRBJ2-1, with 9 bases aligning to TRBD1. V lost 3 bases, J lost 2 bases, and 3 bases stayed unmatched. CDR1 is SGHRS, CDR2 YFSETQ, per germline. This CDR3 has 15 amino acids.

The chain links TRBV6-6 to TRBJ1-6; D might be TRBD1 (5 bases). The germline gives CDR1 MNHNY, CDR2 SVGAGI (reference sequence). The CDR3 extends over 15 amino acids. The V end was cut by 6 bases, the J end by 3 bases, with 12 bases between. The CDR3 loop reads CASRATVYYNSPLHF. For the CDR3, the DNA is TGTGCCAGCAGAGCGACAGTGTACTATAATTCACCCCTCCACTTT.

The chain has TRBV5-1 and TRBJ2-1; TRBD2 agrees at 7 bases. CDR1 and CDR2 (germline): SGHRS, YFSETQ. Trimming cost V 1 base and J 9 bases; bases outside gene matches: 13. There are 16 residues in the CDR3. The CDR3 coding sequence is TGCGCCAGCAGCTTGTTAGGTGGGAGGGCCGTCGGTGAGCAGTTCTTC. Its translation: CASSLLGGRAVGEQFF.

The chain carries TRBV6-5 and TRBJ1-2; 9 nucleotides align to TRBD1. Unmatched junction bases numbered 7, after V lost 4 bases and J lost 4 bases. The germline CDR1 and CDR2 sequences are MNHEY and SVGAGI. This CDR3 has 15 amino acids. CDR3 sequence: CASSSQDRGVYGYTF. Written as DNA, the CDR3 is TGTGCCAGCAGTTCCCAGGACAGGGGCGTCTATGGCTACACCTTC.

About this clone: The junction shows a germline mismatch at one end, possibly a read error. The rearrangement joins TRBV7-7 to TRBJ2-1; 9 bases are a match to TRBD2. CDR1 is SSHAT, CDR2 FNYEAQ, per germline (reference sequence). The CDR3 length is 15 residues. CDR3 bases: TGTGCTAGCAGCTTAGCGGGGGACAGCTACAATGAGCAGTTCTTC. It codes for CASSLAGDSYNEQFF.

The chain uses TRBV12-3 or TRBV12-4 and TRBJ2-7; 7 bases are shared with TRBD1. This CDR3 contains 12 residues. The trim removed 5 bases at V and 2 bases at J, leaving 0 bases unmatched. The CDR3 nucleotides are TGTGCCAGCAGTGGGACAGCCTACGAGCAGTACTTC. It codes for CASSGTAYEQYF.